Sequencing of this T cell receptor beta chain was carried out in a study of T cells in women clearing cervical HPV infection. The overall study: With HLA typing for only a few women, HLA confounding remains possible. Broader study findings: Richness differences could reflect unmeasured T-cell content per sample.

TCR beta CDR3 amplified by multiplex PCR from roughly 1,100 ng genomic DNA. Clones were read by immunoSEQ multiplex PCR, and TCRdb kept only the in-frame ones, dropping some. The sample has under 50,000 clones. Prevalent HPV16 infections were excluded; only incident single HPV16 infections included. This CDR3 contains 13 residues. The trim removed 4 bases at V and 4 bases at J, leaving 7 bases unmatched. CDR1 and CDR2 (germline): DFQATT, SNEGSKA (reference sequence). In regard to this clone: What it recognizes is unknown. The CDR3 goes on 3 residues after the read ends, and that part is filled in from the germline J gene.

The gene calls are TRBV20-1 and TRBJ2-7; 7 bases align to TRBD2. The clonotype comes from a woman between 18 and 69 years old with a cervical HPV16 infection that either progressed to CIN3+ or cleared (not recorded which). Sequenced material: blood buffy coat. CDR3 DNA (partial): TGCAGTGCTACCCTAGGCGGGGGATACGAG. Its protein product is CSATLGGGYE. The whole CDR3 protein reads CSATLGGGYEQYF.